The next 27 T cell receptor beta chains were all read from a single sample in a study of beta chain features in type 1 diabetes. Study-wide results and limits: For Type 1 diabetes patients, all four CD4+ subsets carried TCRB CDR3s that were moderately but significantly shorter.

The sequenced template was cDNA made from the entire isolated RNA. The table came from immunoSEQ multiplex PCR; TCRdb's copy has only in-frame clones and leaves some out. The sample has approximately 170,000 clones, about 7.8% seen once. These receptors lack a known antigen. The sample consisted of central memory CD4+ T cells from blood. All receptors come from a woman between 40 and 50 years old with type 1 diabetes.

This clone was seen only a few times. V is TRBV6-5 and J is TRBJ1-5; TRBD1 matches at 8 bases. Losses at the gene ends were 7 bases for V and 7 bases for J; bases not matched to a gene: 9. The CDR3 is made up of 14 amino acids. From germline, CDR1 is MNHEY and CDR2 SVGAGI. The CDR3 DNA follows: TGTGCCAGCATCAAAGCAGGGGGCGGACAGCCCCAGCATTTT. As protein: CASIKAGGGQPQHF.

This clone was recorded a few times. This chain joins TRBV5-5 and TRBJ2-7, with 11 bases lining up with TRBD2. Trimming removed 4 bases from V and 3 bases from J; junction bases left unmatched: 9. This CDR3 is 16 amino acids long. CDR1 and CDR2 from the germline V gene are SGHKS and YYEKEE (reference sequence). In DNA form, the CDR3 reads TGTGCCAGCAGCCTATCCCTAGCGGGAGGTTTCTACGAGCAGTACTTC. Protein: CASSLSLAGGFYEQYF.

This clone was observed a handful of times. This chain joins TRBV7-2 and TRBJ2-3; 10 bases fit TRBD1. Germline CDR1 is SGHTA and CDR2 is FQGNSA. The V segment lost 5 bases and the J segment 3 bases; nucleotides outside the gene matches: 5. This CDR3 is 15 amino acids long. The CDR3 spells CASSRDRGRTDTQYF. The CDR3 DNA follows: TGTGCCAGCAGCAGGGACAGGGGTCGGACAGATACGCAGTATTTT.

V usage is TRBV27 and J usage is TRBJ1-2; 9 positions agree with TRBD1. V dropped 2 bases and J dropped 4; count of bases not matched to a gene: 5. The V gene's germline CDR1 is MNHEY and CDR2 SMNVEV (reference sequence). The CDR3 contains 15 residues. The CDR3 DNA follows: TGTGCCAGCAGTTTAAGGACAGGGGAGGCCTATGGCTACACCTTC. It yields the protein CASSLRTGEAYGYTF.

This clone was picked up a small number of times. This chain uses TRBV7-3 with TRBJ2-1, with TRBD2 matching over 7 bases. Germline trimming cut 5 bases from V and 5 bases from J; bases unmatched to any gene: 12. The CDR3 consists of 16 residues. The germline V gene encodes CDR1 SGHTA and CDR2 FQGTGA. The CDR3 nucleotides read TGTGCCAGCAGCCCCCGGGGAGGGCGCAGCGACAATGAGCAGTTCTTC. Translating gives CASSPRGGRSDNEQFF.

The genes are TRBV6-6 and TRBJ2-7; a weak D match, TRBD1 (6 bases). Germline-derived CDR1 and CDR2 are MNHNY and SVGAGI (reference sequence). The CDR3 loop spans 14 amino acids. V was clipped by 7 bases and J by 3 bases, with 16 bases between them. CDR3 in DNA: TGTGCCAGCAACTATGGGACAACATACTACGAGCAGTACTTC. This sequence encodes CASNYGTTYYEQYF.

This clone was seen only a few times. V usage is TRBV10-3 and J usage is TRBJ2-7; 7 bases match TRBD2. CDR3 size: 13 residues. Germline assignment: CDR1 ENHRY and CDR2 SYGVKD. The V gene end was trimmed by 11 bases and the J gene end by 3 bases; junction bases not matched to a gene: 10. CDR3 in DNA: TGTGCCGCTGGGGAGGGGCCCTTCTACGAGCAGTACTTC. Its protein product is CAAGEGPFYEQYF.

The rearrangement uses TRBV9 and TRBJ1-2; 9 positions match TRBD1. This CDR3 spans 13 amino acids. Unmatched junction bases numbered 0, after V lost 2 bases and J lost 4 bases. Germline loops: CDR1 SGDLS, CDR2 YYNGEE. The CDR3: CASSVDRGYGYTF. The CDR3 DNA sequence: TGTGCCAGCAGCGTGGACAGGGGCTATGGCTACACCTTC.

V usage is TRBV11-2 and J usage is TRBJ1-1; TRBD1 aligns across 7 bases. The V segment lost 5 bases and the J segment 11 bases; nucleotides outside the gene matches: 5. The CDR3 is 11 amino acids. Germline CDR1 SGHAT, CDR2 FQNNGV. This chain's CDR3 is CASSQDREAFF. In nucleotides, the CDR3 is TGTGCCAGCAGCCAAGACAGGGAGGCTTTCTTT.

A few counts support this clone. The J gene is TRBJ1-1, the V gene TRBV6-6, with 7 bases that match TRBD1. Germline CDR1 is MNHNY and CDR2 is SVGAGI (reference sequence). The J segment lost 4 bases and the V segment lost 6 bases, leaving 8 bases of the junction unmatched. This CDR3 comprises 14 residues. CDR3 amino acids: CASRRGQAPTEAFF. CDR3 sequence (DNA): TGTGCCAGCAGACGTGGACAGGCCCCCACTGAAGCTTTCTTT.

The gene calls are TRBV28 and TRBJ2-7, with D uncertain. CDR3 length equals 14 residues. V lost 7 bases and J lost 0, with 13 bases in between. CDR1 is MDHEN, CDR2 SYDVKM, per germline. The CDR3 nucleotides read TGTGCCAGCATCGGCACTACCAACTCCTACGAGCAGTACTTC. Amino acid sequence: CASIGTTNSYEQYF. The whole variable domain, filled in from reference TRBV28 and TRBJ2-7, reads DVKVTQSSRYLVKRTGEKVFLECVQDMDHENMFWYRQDPGLGLRLIYFSYDVKMKEKGDIPEGYSVSREKKERFSLILESASTNQTSMYLCASIGTTNSYEQYFGPGTRLTVT.

A few counts support this clone. This same CDR3 is encoded by further DNA sequences in the sample. The chain links TRBV7-2 to TRBJ2-7; D might be TRBD1 (5 bases). Germline lookup yields CDR1 SGHTA and CDR2 FQGNSA. The CDR3 is 15 amino acids. V was pared by 5 bases and J by 0 bases, with 14 bases between. The CDR3 here is CASSPLGVSSYEQYF. CDR3 DNA: TGTGCCAGCAGCCCGCTAGGGGTGAGCTCCTACGAGCAGTACTTC.

This clone was seen a handful of times. The J gene is TRBJ2-7, the V gene TRBV28, with D perhaps matching TRBD2 (6 bases). The CDR3 totals 14 residues. Trimming removed 6 bases at V and 5 bases at J, with 17 bases between. Germline CDR1 MDHEN, CDR2 SYDVKM. The CDR3 loop is CASRSGTRRHEQYF. DNA for the CDR3: TGTGCCAGCAGGTCCGGGACTCGTCGCCACGAGCAGTACTTC.

This clone has just a few counts. The rearrangement uses TRBV10-3 and TRBJ2-3; 15 bases map to TRBD2. CDR3 length: 16 amino acids. Germline assignment: CDR1 ENHRY and CDR2 SYGVKD. Trimming removed 3 bases from V and 4 bases from J; junction bases left unmatched: 2. The DNA for the CDR3 is TGTGCCATCAGTGATGGACTAGCGGGAGGGGCAGATACGCAGTATTTT. Its protein is CAISDGLAGGADTQYF.

J is TRBJ1-5 and V is TRBV5-1; D is perhaps TRBD1 (5 bases). CDR3 length equals 14 residues. V lost 1 base and J 2 bases, leaving 7 bases between the germline ends. Germline assignment: CDR1 SGHRS and CDR2 YFSETQ. DNA of the CDR3: TGCGCCAGCAGCTTGAAAGGGGGCAATCAGCCCCAGCATTTT. Protein sequence: CASSLKGGNQPQHF.

This clone has only a few counts. The rearrangement joins TRBV9 to TRBJ2-2, with 11 bases that match TRBD2. Germline trimming cut 4 bases from V and 3 bases from J; bases unmatched to any gene: 2. Germline CDR1 SGDLS, CDR2 YYNGEE. CDR3 length: 15 residues. The CDR3 DNA is TGTGCCAGCAGCTTAGCGGGAGGGCACACCGGGGAGCTGTTTTTT. Translation gives CASSLAGGHTGELFF.

The V and J genes are TRBV2 and TRBJ2-7; 12 bases line up with TRBD1. This CDR3 contains 15 residues. The ends lost 4 bases at V and 5 bases at J; junction bases unmatched: 6. The germline CDR1 and CDR2 sequences are SNHLY and FYNNEI. CDR3 region: CASSGVGQGAHEQYF. The DNA for the CDR3 is TGTGCCAGCAGTGGAGTGGGACAGGGGGCCCACGAGCAGTACTTC.

J is TRBJ2-2 and V is TRBV7-8; tentatively, D is TRBD2 (5 bases). The V gene lost 11 bases and the J gene lost 0 bases, with 16 bases spanning the gap. The CDR3 extends over 15 amino acids. Germline V gives CDR1 SGHVS, CDR2 FQNEAQ. Here the CDR3 reads CASQTGVPNTGELFF. DNA for the CDR3: TGTGCCTCCCAGACCGGGGTTCCGAACACCGGGGAGCTGTTTTTT.

The V gene is TRBV30, the J gene TRBJ1-5, with TRBD1 as a possible D gene (6 bases). Germline-derived CDR1 and CDR2 are GTSNPN and SVGIG (reference sequence). V shed 2 bases and J shed 9 bases, with 17 bases lying between them. The CDR3 has 14 residues. The CDR3 sequence: CAWSTGGGLGPQHF. Written as DNA, the CDR3 is TGTGCCTGGAGTACCGGGGGGGGCCTAGGGCCCCAGCATTTT.

This chain uses TRBV9 with TRBJ2-1; D may be TRBD2 (5 bases). The ends were cut back, 6 bases at V and 5 bases at J, with 12 bases in the middle. The CDR3 extends over 13 amino acids. Germline CDR1 and CDR2: SGDLS and YYNGEE. The CDR3 sequence: CASTGGGHNEQFF. DNA of the CDR3: TGTGCCAGCACAGGAGGAGGCCACAATGAGCAGTTCTTC.

This clone was seen a few times. The chain couples TRBV5-4 to TRBJ1-5; 12 bases agree with TRBD1. The CDR3 loop spans 15 amino acids. Germline lookup yields CDR1 SGHNT and CDR2 YYREEE (reference sequence). V shed 4 bases, J shed 6 bases, and the junction held 5 bases outside the gene matches. The CDR3 reads CASSRDRGLGQPQHF. The DNA of the CDR3 is TGTGCCAGCAGCCGGGACAGGGGGCTCGGTCAGCCCCAGCATTTT.

This chain uses TRBV28 with TRBJ2-7; D not certain. The V gene's germline CDR1 is MDHEN and CDR2 SYDVKM. V lost 3 bases and J 3 bases, leaving 15 bases between the germline ends. This CDR3 comprises 15 residues. The CDR3 region is CASSFSDGVNYEQYF. The CDR3 nucleotides are TGTGCCAGCAGTTTCAGCGACGGTGTAAACTACGAGCAGTACTTC.

The table lists this clone with a few counts. The chain joins TRBV7-2 to TRBJ1-3, with 8 bases that match TRBD1. In germline, CDR1 is SGHTA, CDR2 FQGNSA. Trimming took 4 bases from V and 4 from J; bases not matched to a gene: 12. The CDR3 contains 17 residues. DNA of the CDR3: TGTGCCAGCAGCTCTGCGGCGTCAGGGGGCTTCGGAAACACCATATATTTT. Translating gives CASSSAASGGFGNTIYF. The entire variable domain, with the rest obtained from reference TRBV7-2 and TRBJ1-3, is as follows: GAGVSQSPSNKVTEKGKDVELRCDPISGHTALYWYRQSLGQGLEFLIYFQGNSAPDKSGLPSDRFSAERTGGSVSTLTIQRTQQEDSAVYLCASSSAASGGFGNTIYFGEGSWLTVV.

The rearrangement joins TRBV2 to TRBJ2-7, with TRBD2 as a possible D gene (5 bases). The CDR3 covers 10 residues. Deletions cut 8 bases from V and 4 bases from J, with 6 bases between. CDR1 and CDR2 (germline): SNHLY, FYNNEI. The CDR3 bases are TGTGCCAGCGGGGAGTACGAGCAGTACTTC. Translating it yields CASGEYEQYF.

The rearrangement links TRBV5-1 to TRBJ1-5, with TRBD1 matching over 9 bases. The CDR3 covers 15 residues. The germline gives CDR1 SGHRS, CDR2 YFSETQ. V was clipped by 0 bases and J by 7 bases; unmatched bases: 5. The CDR3, as DNA: TGCGCCAGCAGCTTGGGGGGACAGGGAGACCAGCCCCAGCATTTT. Encoded protein: CASSLGGQGDQPQHF.

The CDR3 loop reads CASSLDRGGQPQHF. CDR3 in DNA: TGTGCCAGCAGCTTGGACAGGGGTGGACAGCCCCAGCATTTT. The chain links TRBV5-4 to TRBJ1-5; 7 bases line up with TRBD1. The CDR3 totals 14 residues. Germline-derived CDR1 and CDR2 are SGHNT and YYREEE (reference sequence). Trimming took 0 bases from V and 7 from J; bases not matched to a gene: 4.

This clone turned up a few times. The rearrangement uses TRBV28 and TRBJ1-5; 7 nucleotides line up with TRBD1. Per the germline V gene, CDR1 is MDHEN and CDR2 is SYDVKM. CDR3 length equals 15 residues. V shed 7 bases and J 4 bases; nucleotides not matched to a gene: 10. CDR3 coding DNA: TGTGCCAGCACCGCGGCCAGGGGGTCTAATCAGCCCCAGCATTTT. It specifies CASTAARGSNQPQHF.